This T cell receptor (beta chain) stems from a study of read filtering for tumor transcriptome and immune sequencing. Study summary: Per sample, TCR-region reads ranged about 3.5 to 11 million by IR-seq, about 85 to 1,400 by RNA-seq. Study-level findings and limits: Even smaller IR-seq throughput identified most shared clonotypes.

This library used around 400 ng RNA and molecular barcoded adaptors spanning alpha/delta and beta/gamma chains. From the reads, TCRdb called clonotypes with MiXCR, one entry per CDR3 protein. The sample yields roughly 82,000 distinct CDR3 sequences, about 12% seen once. This clonotype was seen only a few times. Its matching antigen is unknown. This clone may be a read error of a much larger clone one base away. The sequence came from a donor over 35 with multiple myeloma. Sequenced material: a population of CD138-negative cells sorted from bone marrow.

CDR3 DNA sequence: TGTGCCACCCGTCAGACTAAGCCAACCAATGGGCAGTTCTTC. Residues: CATRQTKPTNGQFF. The chain carries TRBV2 and TRBJ2-1; possible D gene TRBD2, 5 bases. Germline loops: CDR1 SNHLY, CDR2 FYNNEI. The CDR3 has 14 amino acids. Variable domain in full (rest from reference TRBV2 and TRBJ2-1): EPEVTQTPSHQVTQMGQEVILRCVPISNHLYFYWYRQILGQKVEFLVSFYNNEISEKSEIFDDQFSVERPDGSNFTLKIRSTKLEDSAMYFCATRQTKPTNGQFFGPGTRLTVL.